Detailed here is one T cell receptor (beta chain). As yet, its antigen is unknown. These data originate in a study of cytomegalovirus exposure and HLA in healthy donors. For the study at large: As released early, the data held 70 million to 100 million unique TCRs from HLA-typed donors.

The CDR3 is made up of 17 amino acids. The germline gives CDR1 SGHRS, CDR2 YFSETQ. Deletions cut 10 bases from V and 1 base from J, with 23 bases between. General study points: Prior analysis indicated that the majority of TCR beta V segments exhibited productivity approximately 90% or approximately 30% of the time. Sequencing had likely introduced a cluster of highly shared sequence variants as an artifact.

Use of 60 Vbeta and 13 Jbeta primers characterized the PCR. The authors' processing: Later work found 65 million to 85 million unique TCR beta chains, with roughly 11 million shared. Clones were read by immunoSEQ multiplex PCR, and TCRdb kept only the in-frame ones, dropping some. That table gives V, J and clone size, and the DNA gave D and trimming. Of about 150,000 clones in the sample, roughly 84% were seen once. The specimen was PBMCs. This chain joins TRBV5-1 and TRBJ2-2, with D maybe TRBD1 (7 bases). This receptor was obtained from a woman between 18 and 30 years old in good health and CMV-seronegative. The DNA for the CDR3 is TGCGCCCTCCCACGGGGCAGGGGGGATCTGAACACCGGGGAGCTGTTTTTT. This encodes CALPRGRGDLNTGELFF. Supplemented by reference TRBV5-1 and TRBJ2-2, the full variable domain reads KAGVTQTPRYLIKTRGQQVTLSCSPISGHRSVSWYQQTPGQGLQFLFEYFSETQRNKGNFPGRFSGRQFSNSRSEMNVSTLELGDSALYLCALPRGRGDLNTGELFFGEGSRLTVL.